A single sample gave rise to the 10 T cell receptor beta chains below, sequenced in a study of a mutant IDH1 vaccine in newly diagnosed glioma. Sequencing used immunoSEQ multiplex PCR; TCRdb keeps in-frame clones, though not all of them. This table holds 33,000 or so clones, roughly 80% found once. Which antigens these TCRs recognize remains unknown. Time point given: week 35, safety follow-up. With topical imiquimod, each dose of the vaccine consisted of 300 ug of mutant IDH1 20-mer peptide. The sample in question was PBMCs, obtained from a glioma patient whose treatment included an IDH1 peptide vaccine. The receptors stem from a woman between 25 and 40 years old with glioma. Some clones in this sample may be carry-over from other donors' samples.

The DNA of the CDR3 is TGTGCCAGCAGCTTGGGGGAGGTCGGCGCCTACGAGCAGTACTTC. Translating it yields CASSLGEVGAYEQYF. The chain employs TRBV5-6 and TRBJ2-7, with D possibly matching TRBD2 (6 bases). V was cut by 0 bases and J by 2 bases, with 12 bases left in between. Germline CDR1 SGHDT, CDR2 YYEEEE. The CDR3 extends over 15 amino acids. Complete variable domain (other parts from reference TRBV5-6 and TRBJ2-7): DAGVTQSPTHLIKTRGQQVTLRCSPKSGHDTVSWYQQALGQGPQFIFQYYEEEERQRGNFPDRFSGHQFPNYSSELNVNALLLGDSALYLCASSLGEVGAYEQYFGPGTRLTVT.

The chain has TRBV10-3 and TRBJ2-7, with a weak D call TRBD1 (6 bases). With 2 bases removed from V and 0 bases from J, the gap between germline ends came to 8 bases. CDR1 is ENHRY, CDR2 SYGVKD, per germline. The CDR3 runs 14 residues. This CDR3 reads CAISEGQFSYEQYF. The CDR3 DNA reads TGTGCCATCAGTGAGGGACAGTTCTCCTACGAGCAGTACTTC.

The J gene is TRBJ2-1, the V gene TRBV2, with D perhaps being TRBD1 or TRBD2 (5 bases each). Germline loops: CDR1 SNHLY, CDR2 FYNNEI. This CDR3 has 16 residues. V lost 9 bases to trimming and J lost 9 bases, with 27 bases between them. CDR3 bases: TGTGCCAGTTTCCGGGACCTCAACGTGGGCTTGGGTGAGCAGTTCTTC. It specifies CASFRDLNVGLGEQFF.

The chain is built from TRBV5-6 and TRBJ1-3, with D perhaps TRBD1 (5 bases). CDR1 and CDR2 from the germline V gene are SGHDT and YYEEEE. The CDR3 consists of 15 residues. Trimming pared 4 bases from V and 3 bases from J, leaving 14 bases between. The CDR3 coding sequence is TGTGCCAGCAGCGGCAGGGAGGGCAGTGGAAACACCATATATTTT. This gives the protein CASSGREGSGNTIYF.

In nucleotides, the CDR3 is TGTGCCAGCAGTCCCGGGACAGCCGGGGGAACTTATGGCTACACCTTC. Translating gives CASSPGTAGGTYGYTF. The chain carries TRBV27 and TRBJ1-2; TRBD1 matches 7 bases. The CDR3 is made up of 16 amino acids. Germline V CDR1 and CDR2: MNHEY, SMNVEV (reference sequence). The V segment lost 5 bases and the J segment 5 bases; nucleotides outside the gene matches: 14.

The rearrangement joins TRBV7-2 to TRBJ2-7; 13 bases fit TRBD2. This CDR3 is built from 18 residues. CDR1 is SGHTA, CDR2 FQGNSA, per germline. Losses at the gene ends were 0 bases for V and 3 bases for J; bases not matched to a gene: 8. CDR3 loop: CASSLARTSGRSVYEQYF. CDR3 sequence (DNA): TGTGCCAGCAGCTTAGCGCGGACTAGCGGGAGATCCGTCTACGAGCAGTACTTC.

The V gene is TRBV27, the J gene TRBJ2-3; D gene unclear. The germline CDR1 and CDR2 sequences are MNHEY and SMNVEV (reference sequence). Between the trimmed V and J ends, which lost 5 bases and 4 bases, there was a span of 22 bases. CDR3 length equals 17 residues. This CDR3 reads CASSTLFRGLGADTQYF. The CDR3 DNA sequence: TGTGCCAGCAGTACTCTTTTCCGTGGATTAGGCGCAGATACGCAGTATTTT.

The rearrangement links TRBV6-1 to TRBJ1-1; no clear D. This CDR3 region has 13 residues. Germline V gene lookup returns CDR1 MNHNS and CDR2 SASEGT. Trimming cost V 8 bases and J 5 bases, with 15 bases left between them. The CDR3 DNA reads TGTGCCAGCCTGGGGTTCGGCGGGACTGAAGCTTTCTTT. It specifies CASLGFGGTEAFF.

The V gene is TRBV18, the J gene TRBJ2-7, with D maybe TRBD1 (6 bases). V was pared by 3 bases and J by 6 bases, with 12 bases between. Germline lookup yields CDR1 KGHSH and CDR2 LQKENI. This CDR3 is 13 amino acids long. CDR3 protein: CASSPGLGGEQYF. The DNA for the CDR3 is TGTGCCAGCTCACCCGGCTTAGGGGGCGAGCAGTACTTC.

This rearrangement joins TRBV19 to TRBJ2-1; D not certain. Germline CDR1 and CDR2: LNHDA and SQIVND (reference sequence). This CDR3 comprises 14 residues. V gave up 1 base and J gave up 5 bases, with 9 bases separating them. CDR3 coding DNA: TGTGCCAGTAGTATAGCAGTCGCGAACAATGAGCAGTTCTTC. Its protein is CASSIAVANNEQFF. Full variable domain (remainder filled in from reference TRBV19 and TRBJ2-1): DGGITQSPKYLFRKEGQNVTLSCEQNLNHDAMYWYRQDPGQGLRLIYYSQIVNDFQKGDIAEGYSVSREKKESFPLTVTSAQKNPTAFYLCASSIAVANNEQFFGPGTRLTVL.